This is a list of T cell receptor delta chains from one sample in a study of γδ T cells in repeated Plasmodium falciparum infection. TCRdb reprocessed the multiplex PCR reads through CATT. The repertoire has tens of thousands of delta-chain clones, approximately 1.7% of them found once; the top ten carry approximately 16%. The specimen was gamma-delta T cells from blood. The origin of the receptors is a pool of human donors (malaria-infected and uninfected, not separated). The conserved cysteine and the conserved F or W are not part of the CDR3 here.

CDR3aa: ALGAAPFPLLRTGGYAFLDKLI; v_gene: TRDV1; j_gene: TRDJ1
CDR3aa: ALGGSGSFWGIHYTDKLI; v_gene: TRDV1; j_gene: TRDJ1
CDR3aa: ALGEPKTHPRPPWGIWDYTDKLI; v_gene: TRDV1; j_gene: TRDJ1
CDR3aa: ALGEDYSWLAWGIRRTDKLI; v_gene: TRDV1; j_gene: TRDJ1
CDR3aa: ALGDGMGGPIDTDKLI; v_gene: TRDV1; j_gene: TRDJ1
CDR3aa: ALGEEEGYHWGIRFSWDTRQMF; v_gene: TRDV1; j_gene: TRDJ3
CDR3aa: ALESGYTDKLI; v_gene: TRDV1; j_gene: TRDJ1
CDR3aa: ALGRGVRITDKLI; v_gene: TRDV1; j_gene: TRDJ1
CDR3aa: ALGELSYHWGMTDKLI; v_gene: TRDV1; j_gene: TRDJ1
CDR3aa: ACDALYT; v_gene: TRDV2; j_gene: TRDJ1
CDR3aa: ALAFPRGYPLYTDKLI; v_gene: TRDV3; j_gene: TRDJ1
CDR3aa: ALGGPSSPVLSRFLYTDKLI; v_gene: TRDV1; j_gene: TRDJ1
CDR3aa: ALGEYFPTEPRTDKLI; v_gene: TRDV1; j_gene: TRDJ1
CDR3aa: ALGIGAGGPDKLI; v_gene: TRDV1; j_gene: TRDJ1
CDR3aa: ALGEGPTPPLPTDKLI; v_gene: TRDV1; j_gene: TRDJ1
CDR3aa: ACDPAFLITGGYVDKLI; v_gene: TRDV2; j_gene: TRDJ1
CDR3aa: AFCYSLGLPKVTGGSYCDKLI; v_gene: TRDV3; j_gene: TRDJ1
CDR3aa: ALGEPERYVVRYWGIVGTDKLI; v_gene: TRDV1; j_gene: TRDJ1
CDR3aa: ALGELDFCQPKREDILNTDKLI; v_gene: TRDV1; j_gene: TRDJ1
CDR3aa: AFNAPLETDKLI; v_gene: TRDV3; j_gene: TRDJ1
CDR3aa: ALGELAGLLGDTGDKLI; v_gene: TRDV1; j_gene: TRDJ1
CDR3aa: ALGDSSYIGGYTLGTDKLI; v_gene: TRDV1; j_gene: TRDJ1
CDR3aa: ALGEPFLTLYPYWGYWRYTDKLI; v_gene: TRDV1; j_gene: TRDJ1
CDR3aa: ALGVMTYFTGGLRTDKLI; v_gene: TRDV1; j_gene: TRDJ1
CDR3aa: ALGAPISVLGDFTSADKLI; v_gene: TRDV1; j_gene: TRDJ1
CDR3aa: ALGELGLPYWGIHTTDKLI; v_gene: TRDV1; j_gene: TRDJ1
CDR3aa: ALGVAIGGTPYTDKLI; v_gene: TRDV1; j_gene: TRDJ1
CDR3aa: ALGELRRYWGIRYPNTDKLI; v_gene: TRDV1; j_gene: TRDJ1
CDR3aa: ALGDLTSFSRTGGYALPTYTDKLI; v_gene: TRDV1; j_gene: TRDJ1
CDR3aa: AYRSTPRLRGLPGGRPFTDKLI; v_gene: TRAV38-2/DV8; j_gene: TRDJ1
CDR3aa: ALEDFPPLGDEKLI; v_gene: TRDV1; j_gene: TRDJ1
CDR3aa: ALGEAFPPVQVDKLI; v_gene: TRDV1; j_gene: TRDJ1
CDR3aa: ALGVTLYSGGYASELI; v_gene: TRDV1; j_gene: TRDJ1
CDR3aa: AIIHLRFGGIRTDKLI; v_gene: TRAV14/DV4; j_gene: TRDJ1
CDR3aa: ALGAFSYQRMYWGPLPATDKLI; v_gene: TRDV1; j_gene: TRDJ1
CDR3aa: ALGTPGLRNTDKLI; v_gene: TRDV1; j_gene: TRDJ1
CDR3aa: ALGEGTLGDYTDKLI; v_gene: TRDV1; j_gene: TRDJ1
CDR3aa: ALGEPATLGDPNTDKLI; v_gene: TRDV1; j_gene: TRDJ1
CDR3aa: ALGEEYPPYWGITDKLI; v_gene: TRDV1; j_gene: TRDJ1
CDR3aa: ALGDSQLWLGDNTDKLI; v_gene: TRDV1; j_gene: TRDJ1
CDR3aa: ALGELGVPRGLGLLSYTDKLI; v_gene: TRDV1; j_gene: TRDJ1
CDR3aa: ALGEPPPTPSYWGIPGGWYTDKLI; v_gene: TRDV1; j_gene: TRDJ1
CDR3aa: ALGDRPSLPFLLGDTDKLI; v_gene: TRDV1; j_gene: TRDJ1
CDR3aa: ALGENRKLI; v_gene: TRDV1; j_gene: TRDJ1
CDR3aa: ALGELLLHTVRGYSVTDKLI; v_gene: TRDV1; j_gene: TRDJ1
CDR3aa: ALGDGFLLRVGYTDKLI; v_gene: TRDV1; j_gene: TRDJ1
CDR3aa: ACDTAGYGGIPGSWDTRQMF; v_gene: TRDV2; j_gene: TRDJ3
CDR3aa: ALGFRDWGIRGLVDKLI; v_gene: TRDV1; j_gene: TRDJ1
CDR3aa: ALGEPFRMKLI; v_gene: TRDV1; j_gene: TRDJ1
CDR3aa: ALGEPIPTSLVLPDVRTDKLI; v_gene: TRDV1; j_gene: TRDJ1
CDR3aa: ALGEPGALRSGGSSDKLI; v_gene: TRDV1; j_gene: TRDJ1
CDR3aa: AFVWGKTDKLI; v_gene: TRDV3; j_gene: TRDJ1
CDR3aa: ALGELERPVLGDTLVGTDKLI; v_gene: TRDV1; j_gene: TRDJ1
CDR3aa: SGGSRGGVTDKLI; v_gene: TRDV1; j_gene: TRDJ1
CDR3aa: ALGLRLHYWGINTDKLI; v_gene: TRDV1; j_gene: TRDJ1
CDR3aa: ALGEPSDRLYPYTDKLI; v_gene: TRDV1; j_gene: TRDJ1
CDR3aa: ALGDDRSSYRISDKLI; v_gene: TRDV1; j_gene: TRDJ1
CDR3aa: AFLSPYWGGPLAGLI; v_gene: TRDV3; j_gene: TRDJ1
CDR3aa: ALGVMKGTRQLGERVYTDKLI; v_gene: TRDV1; j_gene: TRDJ1